This TCR beta chain emerged from a study of Graves' ophthalmopathy and Graves' hyperthyroidism. CDR1 is DFQATT, CDR2 SNEGSKA, per germline (reference sequence). With 1 base removed from V and 7 bases from J, the gap between germline ends came to 16 bases. This CDR3 comprises 14 residues. Amplified TCR beta CDR3 regions were obtained using RNA transcripts as template. Amplification began with first-round RT-PCR using HTBI primers, then second-round multiplex PCR was performed. TCRdb analysed the multiplex PCR reads with MiXCR anew, one entry per CDR3 protein. The sample holds 400,000 to 500,000 distinct CDR3 sequences, approximately 21% seen once.

This sequence originates from a woman aged 18-29 years with stable Graves' hyperthyroidism. The specimen was peripheral blood. The chain is built from TRBV20-1 and TRBJ2-5; tentatively, D is TRBD1 or TRBD2 (5 bases each). The CDR3 nucleotides are TGCAGTGCTAGAGGAGGGACCGCCGGGGCGACCCAGTACTTC. Translating gives CSARGGTAGATQYF.